What follows are 2 T cell receptor beta chains derived from one specimen sequenced in a study of cytomegalovirus exposure and HLA in healthy donors. PCR involved 60 Vbeta and 13 Jbeta primers. The repertoire was sequenced with immunoSEQ multiplex PCR; TCRdb's copy has only in-frame clones and lacks some. The profile shows roughly 130,000 clones, roughly 80% of them singletons. The sequenced sample was PBMCs. Receptors originate from a man aged 35-49 years in good health and CMV-seronegative.

V and J are TRBV5-5 and TRBJ1-4; D uncertain. Trimming pared 4 bases from V and 0 bases from J, leaving 7 bases between. The V gene's germline CDR1 is SGHKS and CDR2 YYEKEE (reference sequence). This CDR3 region has 14 residues. CDR3 sequence (DNA): TGTGCCAGCAGCATAGTTGCAACTAATGAAAAACTGTTTTTT. Translation: CASSIVATNEKLFF.

The chain couples TRBV7-8 to TRBJ2-7; weak D call: TRBD1 (5 bases). Deletions cut 4 bases from V and 0 bases from J, with 7 bases between. CDR3 length: 13 residues. CDR1 and CDR2 from the germline V gene are SGHVS and FQNEAQ. The CDR3 coding sequence is TGTGCCAGCAGCTCGGACAACTCCTACGAGCAGTACTTC. It specifies CASSSDNSYEQYF.